What follows describes a single TCR beta chain. The target antigen is unknown. Time point given: week 23, last vaccination. Topical imiquimod was applied with each vaccine dose, which held 300 ug of mutant IDH1 20-mer peptide. Astrocytomas that were new, WHO grade 3 or 4, IDH1-mutant and ATRX-lost were present in the donors. The entry originates in a study of a mutant IDH1 vaccine in newly diagnosed glioma. Study background: Onset of vaccination occurred 4-6 weeks following radiotherapy alone, or with temozolomide cycles.

The CDR3 sequence is 14 residues long. Looked up from germline, CDR1 is SGHRS and CDR2 is YFSETQ. V was pared by 2 bases and J by 3 bases, with 12 bases between. Study results and caveats: Pseudoprogression apparently lacked any relation to changes in top peripheral T cell clonotypes.

Libraries were prepared by immunoSEQ multiplex PCR; TCRdb keeps only in-frame clonotypes and omits some of them. The sample lists around 78,000 clones, around 85% occurring once. Sequenced material: PBMCs, taken from a glioma patient whose treatment included an IDH1 peptide vaccine. The chain couples TRBV5-1 to TRBJ2-7; weak D call: TRBD1 (6 bases). This TCR was sampled from a man younger than 45 with glioma. Some clones in this sample may be carry-over from other donors' samples. The CDR3 protein is CASSFSTGVYEQYF. The CDR3 DNA reads as TGCGCCAGCAGCTTCTCGACAGGTGTCTACGAGCAGTACTTC.